The T cell receptor beta chain described here comes from a study of glioma-infiltrating T cells. Overall study findings and caveats: Non-neoplastic patients had below-expected tissue-blood divergence, while all gliomas exceeded expectation.

Amplification of TCR alpha and beta CDR3 regions from RNA used iRepertoire nested multiplex PCR. TCRdb ran MiXCR on the multiplex PCR reads and lists one entry per CDR3 protein. The sample has more than 95,000 distinct CDR3 sequences; roughly 25% are singletons. The sample holds many counts of this clonotype. What it binds is not known. The CDR3 is made up of 14 amino acids. V was pared by 5 bases and J by 1 base, with 8 bases between. CDR1 SEHNR and CDR2 FQNEAQ come from the germline V gene (reference sequence). The TCR comes from a human donor with low-grade glioma or glioblastoma, undergoing nonglioma brain surgery, or in good health (not recorded which). This chain links TRBV7-9 with TRBJ2-2, with a possible D match to TRBD2 (5 bases). The sequencing input was glioma tissue, nonneoplastic brain tissue, or PBMCs (not recorded which). CDR3 nucleotides: TGTGCCAGCAGCGGAGGACTGAACACCGGGGAGCTGTTTTTT. Its translation: CASSGGLNTGELFF.